Below, 13 T cell receptor beta chains from the same sample are listed, as sequenced in a study of cytomegalovirus exposure and HLA in healthy donors. The protocol was immunoSEQ multiplex PCR, while the TCRdb copy is restricted to in-frame clones and leaves out a portion. The data contain about 160,000 clones, 85% to 90% of them singletons. The specimen sequenced was PBMCs. These receptors all come from a woman aged 18-30 years in good health and CMV-seropositive.

The sample holds one count of this clone. CDR3 sequence: CASSLGGGGAFYEQYF. Written as DNA, the CDR3 is TGCGCCAGCAGCTTGGGCGGGGGGGGCGCGTTCTACGAGCAGTACTTC. The chain carries TRBV5-1 and TRBJ2-7; the match to TRBD2 covers 9 bases. This CDR3 spans 16 amino acids. The V segment lost 0 bases and the J segment 3 bases; nucleotides outside the gene matches: 7. From germline, CDR1 is SGHRS and CDR2 YFSETQ.

This chain links TRBV7-3 with TRBJ2-5, with 10 bases identical to TRBD2. Germline CDR1 and CDR2: SGHTA and FQGTGA. V was clipped by 4 bases and J by 4 bases; unmatched bases: 6. The CDR3 loop spans 15 amino acids. CDR3: CASSSGTSVVETQYF. The DNA of the CDR3 is TGTGCCAGCAGCTCCGGGACTAGCGTGGTAGAGACCCAGTACTTC.

This clone has just one count. J is TRBJ1-2 and V is TRBV27; D might be TRBD1 (6 bases). Germline CDR1 is MNHEY and CDR2 is SMNVEV (reference sequence). V lost 1 base and J 0 bases, leaving 15 bases between the germline ends. CDR3 length: 17 amino acids. This chain's CDR3 is CASSLLGSGEPNYGYTF. In nucleotides, the CDR3 is TGTGCCAGCAGTTTATTGGGGTCAGGGGAACCTAACTATGGCTACACCTTC.

V is TRBV7-8 and J is TRBJ2-7; no clear D gene. CDR1 and CDR2 from the germline V gene are SGHVS and FQNEAQ. CDR3 size: 13 residues. Trimming shortened V by 1 base and J by 3 bases, and 7 bases separated the two germline ends. The chain's CDR3 is CASSLGLFYEQYF. DNA for the CDR3: TGTGCCAGCAGCTTAGGGCTTTTCTACGAGCAGTACTTC.

The rearrangement uses TRBV4-1 and TRBJ1-2; TRBD1 aligns across 8 bases. The CDR3 totals 15 residues. Trimming removed 2 bases from V and 8 bases from J; junction bases left unmatched: 10. Germline CDR1 MGHRA, CDR2 YSYEKL. CDR3 bases: TGCGCCAGCAGCCAATGGACAGGGCTCTATGGCGGCTACACCTTC. Translating gives CASSQWTGLYGGYTF.

The chain couples TRBV29-1 to TRBJ1-5, with 12 bases lining up with TRBD1. Germline V gene data show CDR1 as SQVTM and CDR2 as ANQGSEA. CDR3 length: 17 residues. Trimming removed 5 bases from V and 0 bases from J; junction bases left unmatched: 8. The CDR3 sequence: CSVSGTGGLYSNQPQHF. The CDR3 nucleotides read TGCAGCGTTTCCGGGACAGGGGGCCTGTATAGCAATCAGCCCCAGCATTTT. Full variable domain (missing parts from reference TRBV29-1 and TRBJ1-5): SAVISQKPSRDICQRGTSLTIQCQVDSQVTMMFWYRQQPGQSLTLIATANQGSEATYESGFVIDKFPISRPNLTFSTLTVSNMSPEDSSIYLCSVSGTGGLYSNQPQHFGDGTRLSIL.

This chain joins TRBV10-3 and TRBJ1-2; 8 nucleotides match TRBD1. Losses at the gene ends were 3 bases for V and 5 bases for J; bases not matched to a gene: 5. The CDR3 runs 14 residues. Germline V gene lookup returns CDR1 ENHRY and CDR2 SYGVKD. The CDR3 protein is CAISESDRGYGYTF. The CDR3 bases are TGTGCCATCAGTGAATCCGACAGGGGTTATGGCTACACCTTC.

This chain joins TRBV19 and TRBJ1-1; D gene ambiguous. V was clipped by 5 bases and J by 5 bases, with 9 bases between them. The V gene's germline CDR1 is LNHDA and CDR2 SQIVND (reference sequence). The CDR3 extends over 12 amino acids. The CDR3 region is CASSAPATEAFF. In DNA, the CDR3 is TGTGCCAGTAGTGCACCAGCGACTGAAGCTTTCTTT. Full variable domain (remainder filled in from reference TRBV19 and TRBJ1-1): DGGITQSPKYLFRKEGQNVTLSCEQNLNHDAMYWYRQDPGQGLRLIYYSQIVNDFQKGDIAEGYSVSREKKESFPLTVTSAQKNPTAFYLCASSAPATEAFFGQGTRLTVV.

This chain links TRBV30 with TRBJ2-1; D might be TRBD2 (5 bases). This CDR3 comprises 11 residues. CDR1 and CDR2 from the germline V gene are GTSNPN and SVGIG (reference sequence). Trimming shortened V by 4 bases and J by 8 bases, and 9 bases separated the two germline ends. The DNA of the CDR3 is TGTGCCTGGACTGGACTTTATGAGCAGTTCTTC. Translation: CAWTGLYEQFF.

The chain is built from TRBV5-1 and TRBJ2-7, with a possible D match to TRBD1 (6 bases). Trimming left V 0 bases short and J 3 bases short, with 13 bases between. The CDR3 runs 15 residues. Germline lookup yields CDR1 SGHRS and CDR2 YFSETQ. The CDR3 bases are TGCGCCAGCAGCTTGGCGCAGGGGCAAATCTACGAGCAGTACTTC. Translated: CASSLAQGQIYEQYF.

The chain employs TRBV2 and TRBJ2-6; 7 bases align to TRBD1. Trimming cost V 7 bases and J 0 bases; bases outside gene matches: 9. This CDR3 is built from 17 residues. Per germline, CDR1 SNHLY and CDR2 FYNNEI. The CDR3 reads CASIKDRLSSGANVLTF. CDR3 coding DNA: TGTGCCAGCATAAAGGACAGGTTATCCTCTGGGGCCAACGTCCTGACTTTC.

This chain links TRBV9 with TRBJ1-3, with 11 positions matching TRBD1. The CDR3 contains 14 residues. CDR1 is SGDLS, CDR2 YYNGEE, per germline. V dropped 4 bases and J dropped 8; count of bases not matched to a gene: 5. The CDR3, as DNA: TGTGCCAGCAGCCCTACGGGACAGGGGGACACCATATATTTT. It translates to CASSPTGQGDTIYF. Together with reference TRBV9 and TRBJ1-3, the CDR3 gives the full variable domain: DSGVTQTPKHLITATGQRVTLRCSPRSGDLSVYWYQQSLDQGLQFLIQYYNGEERAKGNILERFSAQQFPDLHSELNLSSLELGDSALYFCASSPTGQGDTIYFGEGSWLTVV.

This chain uses TRBV7-9 with TRBJ2-7; TRBD2 is a possible D gene (5 bases). Trimming took 8 bases from V and 0 from J, leaving 11 bases between them. CDR1 and CDR2 (germline): SEHNR, FQNEAQ (reference sequence). CDR3 size: 13 residues. CDR3 DNA sequence: TGTGCCAGCGCCCTAGGGAGCTCCTACGAGCAGTACTTC. Amino acid sequence: CASALGSSYEQYF.